This T cell receptor (beta chain) was retrieved from a study of shared clonotypes between healthy human individuals. TCRdb's copy holds only in-frame clones and misses some; the assay was immunoSEQ multiplex PCR. The sample lists about 490,000 clones, 78% occurring once. In this sample, this clone turned up a few times. Germline V CDR1 and CDR2: SGHAT, FQNNGV. The CDR3 is made up of 13 amino acids. Between the trimmed V and J ends, which lost 0 bases and 7 bases, there was a span of 7 bases. The origin of this receptor is a woman aged 40 to 50 in good health. Some clones in this sample may be carry-over from other donors' samples. V usage is TRBV11-2 and J usage is TRBJ1-5; D call uncertain. The sample was PBMCs. For the CDR3, the DNA is TGTGCCAGCAGCTTAGAGAGGAACCAGCCCCAGCATTTT. It is translated as CASSLERNQPQHF.